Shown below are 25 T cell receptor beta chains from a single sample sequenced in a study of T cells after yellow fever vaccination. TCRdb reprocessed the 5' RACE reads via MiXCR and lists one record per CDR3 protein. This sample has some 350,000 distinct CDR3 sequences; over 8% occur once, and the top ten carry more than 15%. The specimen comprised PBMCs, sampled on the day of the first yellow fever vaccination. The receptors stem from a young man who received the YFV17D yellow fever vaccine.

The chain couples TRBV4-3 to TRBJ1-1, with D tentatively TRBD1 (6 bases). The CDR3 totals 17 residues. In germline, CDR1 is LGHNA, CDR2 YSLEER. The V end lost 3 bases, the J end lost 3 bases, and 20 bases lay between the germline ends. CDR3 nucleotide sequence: TGCGCCAGCAGCCACCAATACTCAGGGGTTTTGGACACTGAAGCTTTCTTT. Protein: CASSHQYSGVLDTEAFF.

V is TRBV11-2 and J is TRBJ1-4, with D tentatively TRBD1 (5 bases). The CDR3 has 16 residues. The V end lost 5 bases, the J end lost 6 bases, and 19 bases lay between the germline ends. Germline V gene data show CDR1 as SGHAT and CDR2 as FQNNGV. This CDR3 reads CASSPRGGMTDEKLFF. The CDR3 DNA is TGTGCCAGCAGCCCCCGGGGGGGTATGACGGATGAAAAACTGTTTTTT.

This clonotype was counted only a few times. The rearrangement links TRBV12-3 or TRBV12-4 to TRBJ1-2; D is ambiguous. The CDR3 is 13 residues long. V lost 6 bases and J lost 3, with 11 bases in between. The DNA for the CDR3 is TGTGCCAGCAGCCGCGACCCTTACTATGGCTACACCTTC. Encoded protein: CASSRDPYYGYTF.

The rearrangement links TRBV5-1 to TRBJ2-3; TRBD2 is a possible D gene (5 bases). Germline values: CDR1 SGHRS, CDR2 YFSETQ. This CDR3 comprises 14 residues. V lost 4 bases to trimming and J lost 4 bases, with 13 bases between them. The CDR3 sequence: CASSHDAGADTQYF. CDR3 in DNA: TGCGCCAGCAGCCACGACGCGGGCGCAGATACGCAGTATTTT.

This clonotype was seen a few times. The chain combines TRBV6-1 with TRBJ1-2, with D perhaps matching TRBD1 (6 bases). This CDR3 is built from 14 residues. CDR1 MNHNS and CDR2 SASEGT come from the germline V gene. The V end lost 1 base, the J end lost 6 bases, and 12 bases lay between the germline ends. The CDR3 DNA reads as TGTGCCAGCAGTGAAGGCCAGGGGTACGATGGCTACACCTTC. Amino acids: CASSEGQGYDGYTF.

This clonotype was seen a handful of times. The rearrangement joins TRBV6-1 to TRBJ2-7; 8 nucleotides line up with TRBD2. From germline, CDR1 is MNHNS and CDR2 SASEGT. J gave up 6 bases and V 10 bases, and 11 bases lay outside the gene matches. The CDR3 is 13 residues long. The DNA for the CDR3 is TGTGCCACCCGTCGGGAGGGGGAGCGCGAGCAGTACTTC. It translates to CATRREGEREQYF.

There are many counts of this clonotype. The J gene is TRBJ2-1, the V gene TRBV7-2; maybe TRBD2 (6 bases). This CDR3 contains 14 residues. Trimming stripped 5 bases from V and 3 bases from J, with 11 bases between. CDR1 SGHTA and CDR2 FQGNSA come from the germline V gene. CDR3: CASSATRNYNEQFF. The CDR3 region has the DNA TGTGCCAGCAGCGCGACTAGAAACTACAATGAGCAGTTCTTC.

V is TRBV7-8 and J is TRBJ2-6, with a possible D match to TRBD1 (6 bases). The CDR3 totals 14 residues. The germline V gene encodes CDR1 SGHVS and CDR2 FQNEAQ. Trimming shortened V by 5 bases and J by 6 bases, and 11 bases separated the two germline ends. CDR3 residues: CASSARGMANVLTF. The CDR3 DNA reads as TGTGCCAGCAGCGCGAGGGGGATGGCCAACGTCCTGACTTTC. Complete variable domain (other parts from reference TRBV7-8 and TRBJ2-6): GAGVSQSPRYKVAKRGQDVALRCDPISGHVSLFWYQQALGQGPEFLTYFQNEAQLDKSGLPSDRFFAERPEGSVSTLKIQRTQQEDSAVYLCASSARGMANVLTFGAGSRLTVL.

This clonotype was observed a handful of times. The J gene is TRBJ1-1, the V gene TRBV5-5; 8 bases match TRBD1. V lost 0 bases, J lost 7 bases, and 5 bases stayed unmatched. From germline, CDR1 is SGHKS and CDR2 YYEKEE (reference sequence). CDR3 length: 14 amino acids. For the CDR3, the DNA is TGTGCCAGCAGCTTGGCAGGGGGCGGTTATGAAGCTTTCTTT. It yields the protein CASSLAGGGYEAFF.

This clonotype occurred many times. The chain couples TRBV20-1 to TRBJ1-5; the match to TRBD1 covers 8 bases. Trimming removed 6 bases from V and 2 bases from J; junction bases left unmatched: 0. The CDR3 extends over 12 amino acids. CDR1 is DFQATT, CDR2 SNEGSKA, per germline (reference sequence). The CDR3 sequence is CSAQGGNQPQHF. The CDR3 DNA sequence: TGCAGTGCACAGGGGGGCAATCAGCCCCAGCATTTT.

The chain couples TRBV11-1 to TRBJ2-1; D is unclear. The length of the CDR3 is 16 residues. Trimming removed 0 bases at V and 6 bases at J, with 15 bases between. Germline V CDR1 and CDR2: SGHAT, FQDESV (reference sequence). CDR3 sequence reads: CASSLAPDFTVNEQFF. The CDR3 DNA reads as TGTGCCAGCAGCTTAGCTCCAGACTTTACCGTCAATGAGCAGTTCTTC.

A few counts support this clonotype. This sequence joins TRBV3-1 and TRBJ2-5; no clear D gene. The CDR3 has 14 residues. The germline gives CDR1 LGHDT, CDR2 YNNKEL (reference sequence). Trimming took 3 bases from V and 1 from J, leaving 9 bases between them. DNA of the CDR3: TGTGCCAGCAGCCAGACAAGTATCCAAGAGACCCAGTACTTC. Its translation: CASSQTSIQETQYF.

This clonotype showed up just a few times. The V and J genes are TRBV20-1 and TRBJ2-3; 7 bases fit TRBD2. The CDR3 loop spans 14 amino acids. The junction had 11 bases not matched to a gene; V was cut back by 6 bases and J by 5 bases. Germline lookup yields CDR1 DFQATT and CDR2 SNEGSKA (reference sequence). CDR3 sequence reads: CSADTLARVDTQYF. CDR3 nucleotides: TGCAGTGCCGACACACTAGCGAGGGTAGATACGCAGTATTTT.

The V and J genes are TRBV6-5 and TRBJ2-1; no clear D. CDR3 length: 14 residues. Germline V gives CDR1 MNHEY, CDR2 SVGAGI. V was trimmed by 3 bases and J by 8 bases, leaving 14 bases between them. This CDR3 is CASSYVTTRHEQFF. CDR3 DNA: TGTGCCAGCAGTTATGTGACAACGCGGCATGAGCAGTTCTTC.

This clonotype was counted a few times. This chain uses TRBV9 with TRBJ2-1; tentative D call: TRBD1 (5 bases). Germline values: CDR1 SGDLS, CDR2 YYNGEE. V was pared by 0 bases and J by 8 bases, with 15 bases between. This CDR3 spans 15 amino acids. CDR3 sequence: CASSVGGGNLDEQFF. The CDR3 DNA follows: TGTGCCAGCAGCGTAGGGGGCGGTAATTTGGATGAGCAGTTCTTC. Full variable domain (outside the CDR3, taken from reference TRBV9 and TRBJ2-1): DSGVTQTPKHLITATGQRVTLRCSPRSGDLSVYWYQQSLDQGLQFLIQYYNGEERAKGNILERFSAQQFPDLHSELNLSSLELGDSALYFCASSVGGGNLDEQFFGPGTRLTVL.

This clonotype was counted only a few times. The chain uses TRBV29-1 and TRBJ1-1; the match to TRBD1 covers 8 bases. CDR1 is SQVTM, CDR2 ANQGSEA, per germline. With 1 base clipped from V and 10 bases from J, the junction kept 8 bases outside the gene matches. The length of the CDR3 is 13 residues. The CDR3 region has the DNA TGCAGCGTTGAAGTCCCGGACAGGGCAAGAGCTTTCTTT. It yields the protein CSVEVPDRARAFF.

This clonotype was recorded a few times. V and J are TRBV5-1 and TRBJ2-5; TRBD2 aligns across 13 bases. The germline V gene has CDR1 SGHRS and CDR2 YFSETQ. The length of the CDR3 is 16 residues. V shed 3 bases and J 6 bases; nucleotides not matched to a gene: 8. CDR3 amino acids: CASSSRTSGGGKTQYF. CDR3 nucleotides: TGCGCCAGCAGCTCCAGGACTAGCGGGGGAGGGAAGACCCAGTACTTC.

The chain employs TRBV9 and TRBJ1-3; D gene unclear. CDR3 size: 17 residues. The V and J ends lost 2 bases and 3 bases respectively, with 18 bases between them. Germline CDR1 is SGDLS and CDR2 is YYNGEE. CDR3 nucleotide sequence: TGTGCCAGCAGCGTGGGAGTGTTCGGAAGCGGTGGAAACACCATATATTTT. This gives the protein CASSVGVFGSGGNTIYF.

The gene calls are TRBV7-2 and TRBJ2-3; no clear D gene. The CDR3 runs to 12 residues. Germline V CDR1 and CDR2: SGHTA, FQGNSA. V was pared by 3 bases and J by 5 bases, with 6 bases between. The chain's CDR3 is CASSFTVDTQYF. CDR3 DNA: TGTGCCAGCAGCTTCACGGTAGATACGCAGTATTTT.

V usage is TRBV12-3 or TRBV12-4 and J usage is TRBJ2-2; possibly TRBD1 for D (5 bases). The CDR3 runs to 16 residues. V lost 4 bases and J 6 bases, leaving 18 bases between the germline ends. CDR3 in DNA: TGTGCCAGCAGTTCCCAGGGTTTTGTAGGTCCCGGGGAGCTGTTTTTT. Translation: CASSSQGFVGPGELFF.

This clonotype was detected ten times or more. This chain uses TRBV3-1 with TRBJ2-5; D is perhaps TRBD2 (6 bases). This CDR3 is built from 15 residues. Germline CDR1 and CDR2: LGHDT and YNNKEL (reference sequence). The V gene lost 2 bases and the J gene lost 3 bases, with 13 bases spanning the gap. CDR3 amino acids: CASSQFVGGEETQYF. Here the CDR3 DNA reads TGTGCCAGCAGCCAATTTGTAGGCGGGGAAGAGACCCAGTACTTC.

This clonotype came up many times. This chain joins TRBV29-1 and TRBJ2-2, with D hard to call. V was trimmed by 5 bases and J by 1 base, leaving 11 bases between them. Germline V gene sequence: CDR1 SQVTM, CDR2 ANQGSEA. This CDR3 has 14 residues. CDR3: CSVREFLNTGELFF. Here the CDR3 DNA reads TGCAGCGTTCGCGAGTTCCTGAACACCGGGGAGCTGTTTTTT.

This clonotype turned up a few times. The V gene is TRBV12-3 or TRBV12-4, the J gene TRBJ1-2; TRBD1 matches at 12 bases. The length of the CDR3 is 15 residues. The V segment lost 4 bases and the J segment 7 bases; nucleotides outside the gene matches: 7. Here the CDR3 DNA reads TGTGCCAGCAGTTATGGGACAGGGGGCTCCACTGGCTACACCTTC. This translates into CASSYGTGGSTGYTF.

CDR3 amino acids: CASSQGTAHYGYTF. The CDR3 DNA sequence: TGTGCCAGCAGCCAGGGGACAGCTCACTATGGCTACACCTTC. The chain joins TRBV7-6 to TRBJ1-2; TRBD1 agrees at 7 bases. Trimming removed 5 bases from V and 3 bases from J; junction bases left unmatched: 6. Germline V gene lookup returns CDR1 SGHVS and CDR2 FNYEAQ. This CDR3 is 14 amino acids long.

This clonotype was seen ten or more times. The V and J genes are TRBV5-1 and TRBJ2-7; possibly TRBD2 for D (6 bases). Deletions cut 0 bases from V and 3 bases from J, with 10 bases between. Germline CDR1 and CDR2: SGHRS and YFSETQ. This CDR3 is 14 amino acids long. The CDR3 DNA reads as TGCGCCAGCAGCTTGGAGCAGGACTACTACGAGCAGTACTTC. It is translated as CASSLEQDYYEQYF.